Listed below are T cell receptor beta chains from one sample, sequenced in a study of sequential checkpoint blockade in melanoma. The repertoire was sequenced with immunoSEQ multiplex PCR; TCRdb's copy has only in-frame clones and lacks some. The table records more than 9,500 clones, approximately 60% of them present only once. The sequencing used CD8+ T cells sorted from blood (inferred from file names), collected from a patient given nivolumab and ipilimumab in sequence. The receptors originated from a human donor with melanoma. The CDR3 runs from the conserved cysteine through the conserved F or W. A D gene is named only where the DNA matches it firmly. The listing skips clone size in some rows; elsewhere it reads once, few, many or a size class.

len: 15; abundance: .; j_gene: TRBJ1-2; v_gene: TRBV10-3; d_gene: TRBD1; CDR3aa: CAISLTGQGDYGYTF; CDR3nt: TGTGCCATCAGTTTAACGGGACAGGGGGACTATGGCTACACCTTC
len: 15; abundance: .; j_gene: TRBJ2-1; v_gene: TRBV6-4; d_gene: .; CDR3aa: CASSEVLASYNEQFF; CDR3nt: TGTGCCAGCAGTGAGGTGCTAGCGAGTTACAATGAGCAGTTCTTC
len: 13; abundance: .; j_gene: TRBJ2-7; v_gene: TRBV6-6; d_gene: TRBD2; CDR3aa: CASSGGSSYEQYF; CDR3nt: TGTGCCAGCAGCGGCGGGAGCTCCTACGAGCAGTACTTC
len: 14; abundance: .; j_gene: TRBJ1-1; v_gene: TRBV28; d_gene: .; CDR3aa: CASRLGQSNTEAFF; CDR3nt: TGTGCCAGCAGACTAGGTCAGTCGAACACTGAAGCTTTCTTT
len: 12; abundance: .; j_gene: TRBJ2-7; v_gene: TRBV7-9; d_gene: .; CDR3aa: CASKQGPYEQYF; CDR3nt: TGTGCCAGCAAACAGGGTCCCTACGAGCAGTACTTC
len: 16; abundance: few; j_gene: TRBJ2-1; v_gene: TRBV5-5; d_gene: .; CDR3aa: CASSFNVLGLYNEQFF; CDR3nt: TGTGCCAGCAGCTTCAACGTTTTGGGGCTTTACAATGAGCAGTTCTTC
len: 13; abundance: .; j_gene: TRBJ2-7; v_gene: TRBV23-1; d_gene: .; CDR3aa: CASSQKGSNEQYF; CDR3nt: TGCGCCAGCAGTCAAAAGGGGTCTAACGAGCAGTACTTC
len: 17; abundance: .; j_gene: TRBJ2-1; v_gene: TRBV7-2; d_gene: TRBD2; CDR3aa: CASSRFSGTSSYNEQFF; CDR3nt: TGTGCCAGCAGCAGGTTCTCCGGGACTAGCTCCTACAATGAGCAGTTCTTC
len: 12; abundance: medium-sized; j_gene: TRBJ2-7; v_gene: TRBV7-2; d_gene: TRBD1; CDR3aa: CASSLTGVEQYF; CDR3nt: TGTGCCAGCAGCCTGACAGGGGTCGAGCAGTACTTC
len: 17; abundance: .; j_gene: TRBJ2-2; v_gene: TRBV27; d_gene: TRBD2; CDR3aa: CASSLGRLAANTGELFF; CDR3nt: TGTGCCAGCAGTTTGGGGAGACTAGCGGCAAACACCGGGGAGCTGTTTTTT
len: 19; abundance: .; j_gene: TRBJ2-1; v_gene: TRBV7-2; d_gene: .; CDR3aa: CASSGQPLGRGPSYNEQFF; CDR3nt: TGTGCCAGCAGCGGACAACCTCTTGGGCGGGGACCGTCCTACAATGAGCAGTTCTTC
len: 15; abundance: medium-sized; j_gene: TRBJ1-3; v_gene: TRBV28; d_gene: .; CDR3aa: CASKLADSSGNTIYF; CDR3nt: TGTGCCAGCAAATTGGCAGACTCCTCTGGAAACACCATATATTTT
len: 15; abundance: few; j_gene: TRBJ1-1; v_gene: TRBV7-8; d_gene: TRBD1; CDR3aa: CASSSPTGWDTEAFF; CDR3nt: TGTGCCAGCAGTTCCCCGACAGGGTGGGACACTGAAGCTTTCTTT
len: 15; abundance: many; j_gene: TRBJ2-7; v_gene: TRBV7-2; d_gene: .; CDR3aa: CASSPKKGQTYEQYF; CDR3nt: TGTGCCAGCAGCCCAAAGAAAGGACAAACCTACGAGCAGTACTTC
len: 15; abundance: few; j_gene: TRBJ2-7; v_gene: TRBV19; d_gene: TRBD2; CDR3aa: CASSMVSGSSYEQYF; CDR3nt: TGTGCCAGTAGTATGGTTAGCGGGAGCTCCTACGAGCAGTACTTC
len: 12; abundance: .; j_gene: TRBJ1-1; v_gene: TRBV7-2; d_gene: .; CDR3aa: CASSLWGGEASF; CDR3nt: TGTGCCAGCAGCTTATGGGGGGGAGAAGCTTCCTTT
len: 15; abundance: few; j_gene: TRBJ2-1; v_gene: TRBV4-1; d_gene: TRBD2; CDR3aa: CASRQIAGGLGEQFF; CDR3nt: TGCGCCAGCAGGCAGATAGCGGGAGGTCTCGGTGAGCAGTTCTTC
len: 14; abundance: .; j_gene: TRBJ1-1; v_gene: TRBV9; d_gene: .; CDR3aa: CASSVASGASEAFF; CDR3nt: TGTGCCAGCAGCGTAGCGTCAGGGGCCTCTGAAGCTTTCTTT
len: 16; abundance: .; j_gene: TRBJ2-7; v_gene: TRBV9; d_gene: TRBD2; CDR3aa: CASSVGDSGGYYEQYF; CDR3nt: TGTGCCAGCAGCGTAGGGGATAGCGGGGGTTACTACGAGCAGTACTTC
len: 14; abundance: few; j_gene: TRBJ1-5; v_gene: TRBV6-5; d_gene: .; CDR3aa: CASSKTTNVKPQHF; CDR3nt: TGTGCCAGCAGCAAAACGACAAACGTTAAACCCCAGCATTTT
len: 16; abundance: .; j_gene: TRBJ1-2; v_gene: TRBV6-5; d_gene: TRBD1; CDR3aa: CASSYSQATGNYGYTF; CDR3nt: TGTGCCAGCAGTTACTCTCAAGCGACAGGGAACTATGGCTACACCTTC
len: 15; abundance: once; j_gene: TRBJ2-5; v_gene: TRBV6-5; d_gene: TRBD2; CDR3aa: CASSYPGEGVETQYF; CDR3nt: TGTGCCAGCAGTTACCCCGGGGAGGGAGTAGAGACCCAGTACTTC
len: 13; abundance: few; j_gene: TRBJ1-2; v_gene: TRBV27; d_gene: TRBD1; CDR3aa: CASSRGQVYGYTF; CDR3nt: TGTGCCAGCAGCCGCGGACAGGTCTATGGCTACACCTTC
len: 15; abundance: .; j_gene: TRBJ1-2; v_gene: TRBV6-1; d_gene: TRBD1; CDR3aa: CASSSRDRGTLGYTF; CDR3nt: TGTGCCAGCAGTTCGCGGGACAGAGGGACCTTAGGCTACACCTTC
len: 14; abundance: few; j_gene: TRBJ2-7; v_gene: TRBV2; d_gene: TRBD1; CDR3aa: CASKDRVNNYEQYF; CDR3nt: TGTGCCAGCAAAGACAGGGTTAATAACTACGAGCAGTACTTC
len: 18; abundance: few; j_gene: TRBJ1-5; v_gene: TRBV7-8; d_gene: TRBD1; CDR3aa: CASSLAEGAGPPGQPQHF; CDR3nt: TGTGCCAGCAGCTTAGCGGAGGGGGCAGGGCCCCCCGGACAGCCCCAGCATTTT
len: 14; abundance: .; j_gene: TRBJ1-1; v_gene: TRBV11-2; d_gene: .; CDR3aa: CASSYISGESEAFF; CDR3nt: TGTGCCAGCAGTTATATCTCAGGGGAGTCTGAAGCTTTCTTT
len: 13; abundance: .; j_gene: TRBJ2-5; v_gene: TRBV5-4; d_gene: .; CDR3aa: CASSPAQGKTQYF; CDR3nt: TGTGCCAGCAGCCCAGCCCAGGGAAAGACCCAGTACTTC
len: 17; abundance: .; j_gene: TRBJ2-3; v_gene: TRBV7-9; d_gene: .; CDR3aa: CASSPPRAVVDADTQYF; CDR3nt: TGTGCCAGCAGCCCACCCAGGGCAGTAGTCGATGCAGATACGCAGTATTTT
len: 17; abundance: .; j_gene: TRBJ1-5; v_gene: TRBV19; d_gene: .; CDR3aa: CASSIGREGGSNQPQHF; CDR3nt: TGTGCCAGTAGTATAGGCAGGGAAGGGGGTAGCAATCAGCCCCAGCATTTT
len: 13; abundance: .; j_gene: TRBJ1-1; v_gene: TRBV6-5; d_gene: .; CDR3aa: CASSHQGRFEAFF; CDR3nt: TGTGCCAGCAGCCACCAGGGCCGCTTTGAAGCTTTCTTT
len: 16; abundance: few; j_gene: TRBJ1-3; v_gene: TRBV5-6; d_gene: TRBD1; CDR3aa: CASSFPGTGGVNTIYF; CDR3nt: TGTGCCAGCAGCTTCCCCGGGACAGGGGGGGTAAACACCATATATTTT
len: 15; abundance: .; j_gene: TRBJ1-2; v_gene: TRBV7-6; d_gene: .; CDR3aa: CASSLGPGQNYGYTF; CDR3nt: TGTGCCAGCAGCTTAGGTCCAGGACAGAACTATGGCTACACCTTC
len: 15; abundance: .; j_gene: TRBJ2-7; v_gene: TRBV4-2; d_gene: TRBD2; CDR3aa: CASSPLAGVKYEQYF; CDR3nt: TGTGCCAGCAGCCCCCTAGCGGGAGTTAAGTACGAGCAGTACTTC
len: 14; abundance: .; j_gene: TRBJ2-7; v_gene: TRBV7-9; d_gene: .; CDR3aa: CASSVQGNTYEQYF; CDR3nt: TGTGCCAGCAGTGTTCAGGGGAACACCTACGAGCAGTACTTC
len: 14; abundance: .; j_gene: TRBJ2-2; v_gene: TRBV2; d_gene: TRBD2; CDR3aa: CASRGLAGYGELFF; CDR3nt: TGTGCCAGCAGGGGACTAGCGGGGTATGGGGAGCTGTTTTTT
len: 15; abundance: few; j_gene: TRBJ2-4; v_gene: TRBV5-6; d_gene: TRBD1; CDR3aa: CASSPPGTERNIQYF; CDR3nt: TGTGCCAGCAGCCCCCCCGGGACAGAACGGAACATTCAGTACTTC
len: 16; abundance: .; j_gene: TRBJ1-1; v_gene: TRBV19; d_gene: TRBD1; CDR3aa: CASSIHPGQGNTEAFF; CDR3nt: TGTGCCAGTAGTATTCACCCGGGACAGGGGAACACTGAAGCTTTCTTT
len: 15; abundance: .; j_gene: TRBJ2-1; v_gene: TRBV28; d_gene: TRBD2; CDR3aa: CASSSTRTSGNEQFF; CDR3nt: TGTGCCAGCAGTTCCACCCGGACTAGCGGCAATGAGCAGTTCTTC
len: 17; abundance: few; j_gene: TRBJ1-5; v_gene: TRBV21-1; d_gene: .; CDR3aa: CASSKGGTGGLDQPQHF; CDR3nt: TGTGCCAGCAGCAAAGGGGGAACAGGGGGACTTGATCAGCCCCAGCATTTT
len: 12; abundance: .; j_gene: TRBJ2-7; v_gene: TRBV9; d_gene: .; CDR3aa: CASSVSYGEQYF; CDR3nt: TGTGCCAGCAGCGTATCTTACGGGGAGCAGTACTTC
len: 20; abundance: .; j_gene: TRBJ2-7; v_gene: TRBV12-5; d_gene: TRBD2; CDR3aa: CASGLDSGWGLAAVSYEQYF; CDR3nt: TGTGCTAGTGGTTTGGATTCAGGGTGGGGACTAGCGGCCGTCTCCTACGAGCAGTACTTC
len: 16; abundance: .; j_gene: TRBJ2-7; v_gene: TRBV15; d_gene: TRBD1; CDR3aa: CATSSDRGRRVGEQYF; CDR3nt: TGTGCCACCAGCAGCGACAGGGGGCGACGGGTAGGAGAGCAGTACTTC
len: 12; abundance: .; j_gene: TRBJ2-5; v_gene: TRBV7-9; d_gene: .; CDR3aa: CAMGGAGETQYF; CDR3nt: TGTGCCATGGGGGGGGCCGGAGAGACCCAGTACTTC
len: 14; abundance: .; j_gene: TRBJ2-3; v_gene: TRBV19; d_gene: .; CDR3aa: CASTPWGDPDTQYF; CDR3nt: TGTGCCAGTACCCCATGGGGAGACCCAGATACGCAGTATTTT
len: 15; abundance: .; j_gene: TRBJ2-7; v_gene: TRBV5-1; d_gene: .; CDR3aa: CASSWAATDSYEQYF; CDR3nt: TGCGCCAGCAGCTGGGCTGCGACAGACTCCTACGAGCAGTACTTC